This T cell receptor beta chain originates from a study of T cell responses to AZD1222 COVID-19 vaccine. V lost 4 bases to trimming and J lost 6 bases; unmatched junction nucleotides: 21. CDR1 is SGDLS and CDR2 is YYNGEE in the germline V gene. The CDR3 is 20 amino acids. The study pooled second doses at about 4 or about 12 weeks. Measured with immunoSEQ multiplex PCR; TCRdb has only the in-frame clones, and not every one. The sample yields under 170,000 clones, 75% to 95% seen once. Sequenced here: peripheral blood, sampled 28 days after the second AZD1222 dose. The origin of this receptor is an adult who received the AZD1222 COVID-19 vaccine. The gene calls are TRBV9 and TRBJ2-1; 11 nucleotides align to TRBD2. The CDR3 DNA is TGTGCCAGCAGCCAAACAAAAGACCTTCGCTCTAGCGGGAGGATCAATGAGCAGTTCTTC. Translation: CASSQTKDLRSSGRINEQFF.